What follows are 19 T cell receptor beta chains derived from one specimen sequenced in a study of blood T cell repertoires in COVID-19. The data were produced by immunoSEQ multiplex PCR, yet TCRdb's version contains in-frame clones alone and is incomplete. This table has 150,000 to 200,000 clones, approximately 88% appearing once. Sample: peripheral blood. The receptors derive from a woman aged 50 to 60 with acute or convalescent COVID-19.

This rearrangement joins TRBV20-1 to TRBJ2-5, with D perhaps TRBD2 (6 bases). The CDR3 sequence is 11 residues long. The germline V gene has CDR1 DFQATT and CDR2 SNEGSKA (reference sequence). CDR3 sequence reads: CSAGFWETQYF. The CDR3, as DNA: TGCAGCGCGGGGTTTTGGGAGACCCAGTACTTC.

The chain is built from TRBV30 and TRBJ2-2; 12 bases map to TRBD2. The CDR3 is made up of 14 amino acids. V lost 4 bases, J lost 6 bases, and 3 bases stayed unmatched. CDR1 and CDR2 (germline): GTSNPN, SVGIG (reference sequence). CDR3 in amino acids: CAWNGLAGSGELFF. Written as DNA, the CDR3 is TGTGCCTGGAACGGACTAGCGGGGTCCGGGGAGCTGTTTTTT.

This chain links TRBV7-2 with TRBJ2-7, with D tentatively TRBD1 (5 bases). The CDR3 covers 13 residues. Looked up from germline, CDR1 is SGHTA and CDR2 is FQGNSA. Trimming stripped 2 bases from V and 3 bases from J, with 8 bases between. DNA for the CDR3: TGTGCCAGCAGCTTAAGGCAGGGCTACGAGCAGTACTTC. This sequence encodes CASSLRQGYEQYF.

This clone has just one count. The chain has TRBV6-5 and TRBJ1-2; possible D gene TRBD1, 6 bases. Trimming shortened V by 6 bases and J by 5 bases, and 16 bases separated the two germline ends. Germline V gene sequence: CDR1 MNHEY, CDR2 SVGAGI. The CDR3 runs 14 residues. CDR3 DNA: TGTGCCAGCAGCCTCAGTGACCAGGGGTATGGCTACACCTTC. Protein sequence: CASSLSDQGYGYTF.

This sequence joins TRBV19 and TRBJ2-1; D remains unclear. The CDR3 sequence is 15 residues long. Germline values: CDR1 LNHDA, CDR2 SQIVND (reference sequence). V lost 3 bases to trimming and J lost 4 bases, with 13 bases between them. The CDR3 region has the DNA TGTGCCAGTAGTATTGGGCAGAAAGGATACAATGAGCAGTTCTTC. Translating gives CASSIGQKGYNEQFF.

This chain joins TRBV27 and TRBJ1-4; TRBD1 matches at 9 bases. V was pared by 5 bases and J by 7 bases, with 5 bases of the junction left unmatched. This CDR3 comprises 14 residues. Germline CDR1 and CDR2: MNHEY and SMNVEV (reference sequence). The CDR3 spells CASSAGTGIEKLFF. The DNA for the CDR3 is TGTGCCAGCAGTGCCGGGACAGGGATTGAAAAACTGTTTTTT.

The chain combines TRBV30 with TRBJ2-2; possible D gene TRBD1, 5 bases. Germline V gives CDR1 GTSNPN, CDR2 SVGIG (reference sequence). This CDR3 has 14 amino acids. Trimming stripped 3 bases from V and 3 bases from J, with 11 bases between. CDR3: CAWRAGMDTGELFF. In nucleotides, the CDR3 is TGTGCCTGGAGGGCAGGGATGGACACCGGGGAGCTGTTTTTT.

The J gene is TRBJ1-3, the V gene TRBV7-9; no reliable D call. The germline gives CDR1 SEHNR, CDR2 FQNEAQ (reference sequence). There are 15 residues in the CDR3. V shed 3 bases and J shed 0 bases, with 9 bases lying between them. In nucleotides, the CDR3 is TGTGCCAGCAGCTTTTCAGCGGACTCTGGAAACACCATATATTTT. Translating gives CASSFSADSGNTIYF.

V gene TRBV3-1 (or the pseudogene TRBV3-2) combines with J gene TRBJ1-1; no clear D gene. V was clipped by 3 bases and J by 0 bases, with 5 bases between them. CDR1 is LGHDT, CDR2 YNNKEL, per germline (reference sequence). The CDR3 runs to 13 residues. The CDR3 is CASSQYMNTEAFF. In DNA, the CDR3 is TGTGCCAGCAGCCAGTACATGAACACTGAAGCTTTCTTT.

This chain joins TRBV27 and TRBJ1-6, with a tentative D call TRBD1 (5 bases). V lost 5 bases and J 4 bases, leaving 12 bases between the germline ends. The CDR3 length is 15 residues. CDR1 MNHEY and CDR2 SMNVEV come from the germline V gene (reference sequence). The CDR3 region has the DNA TGTGCCAGCAGTACCACCGGGACTTATAATTCACCCCTCCACTTT. It translates to CASSTTGTYNSPLHF.

The rearrangement links TRBV6-5 to TRBJ1-5, with 7 bases matching TRBD1. CDR3 size: 14 residues. Germline CDR1 reads MNHEY; CDR2 reads SVGAGI. The ends lost 6 bases at V and 5 bases at J; junction bases unmatched: 7. The CDR3 here is CASRRTGDYQPQHF. Written as DNA, the CDR3 is TGTGCCAGCAGGAGGACAGGCGATTATCAGCCCCAGCATTTT.

V gene TRBV5-1 combines with J gene TRBJ2-3; TRBD1 might be the D (5 bases). Germline V gene lookup returns CDR1 SGHRS and CDR2 YFSETQ. V was shortened by 4 bases and J by 0 bases, with 21 bases between the two germline ends. The CDR3 totals 18 residues. In nucleotides, the CDR3 is TGCGCCAGCAGCGCACCCTATATGGGGCTGCCTAGCACAGATACGCAGTATTTT. Translation gives CASSAPYMGLPSTDTQYF. Based on the CDR3 plus reference TRBV5-1 and TRBJ2-3, the full variable domain is KAGVTQTPRYLIKTRGQQVTLSCSPISGHRSVSWYQQTPGQGLQFLFEYFSETQRNKGNFPGRFSGRQFSNSRSEMNVSTLELGDSALYLCASSAPYMGLPSTDTQYFGPGTRLTVL.

V and J are TRBV29-1 and TRBJ2-3; 10 nucleotides line up with TRBD1. Germline V gives CDR1 SQVTM, CDR2 ANQGSEA. V shed 7 bases and J 12 bases; nucleotides not matched to a gene: 10. The CDR3 loop spans 12 amino acids. The CDR3 loop reads CSARVGTGVQYF. DNA of the CDR3: TGCAGCGCCCGGGTGGGGACAGGGGTACAGTATTTT.

This rearrangement joins TRBV18 to TRBJ1-5, with D unresolved. V lost 0 bases to trimming and J lost 1 base, with 7 bases between them. Germline V lookup: CDR1 KGHSH, CDR2 LQKENI. The CDR3 length is 15 residues. CDR3 sequence reads: CASSPPSRSNQPQHF. CDR3 nucleotide sequence: TGTGCCAGCTCACCACCCTCACGGAGCAATCAGCCCCAGCATTTT.

J is TRBJ1-2 and V is TRBV19, with 9 bases fitting TRBD1. V was pared by 7 bases and J by 7 bases, with 10 bases of the junction left unmatched. The CDR3 spans 14 residues. The germline V gene has CDR1 LNHDA and CDR2 SQIVND (reference sequence). The CDR3 here is CASIRDRDSAGYTF. As DNA, the CDR3 is TGTGCCAGTATAAGGGACAGGGACTCGGCTGGCTACACCTTC.

The chain carries TRBV5-1 and TRBJ2-5, with a possible D match to TRBD1 (6 bases). V was trimmed by 3 bases and J by 5 bases, leaving 11 bases between them. This CDR3 comprises 13 residues. Germline CDR1 and CDR2: SGHRS and YFSETQ. CDR3 in amino acids: CASSSGTWETQYF. The CDR3, as DNA: TGCGCCAGCAGCTCCGGGACATGGGAGACCCAGTACTTC.

The chain recombines TRBV9 with TRBJ1-1; D unresolved. Germline CDR1 and CDR2: SGDLS and YYNGEE. V was pared by 2 bases and J by 0 bases, with 11 bases between. The CDR3 has 15 amino acids. The CDR3 loop is CASSVGLGVNTEAFF. The CDR3 region has the DNA TGTGCCAGCAGCGTTGGTTTGGGAGTGAACACTGAAGCTTTCTTT.

The J gene is TRBJ2-2, the V gene TRBV5-1, with 7 positions matching TRBD1. J gave up 2 bases and V 4 bases, and 5 bases lay outside the gene matches. This CDR3 is built from 15 residues. Germline CDR1 is SGHRS and CDR2 is YFSETQ. CDR3 sequence: CASSEGQFNTGELFF. The CDR3 DNA follows: TGCGCCAGCAGCGAGGGACAGTTTAACACCGGGGAGCTGTTTTTT.

The J gene is TRBJ2-7, the V gene TRBV6-5; TRBD1 matches at 9 bases. CDR3 length: 13 residues. Germline lookup yields CDR1 MNHEY and CDR2 SVGAGI. J was trimmed by 3 bases and V by 6 bases; bases with no gene match: 3. CDR3 in amino acids: CASRGTGIYEQYF. The CDR3 coding sequence is TGTGCCAGCAGGGGGACAGGGATCTACGAGCAGTACTTC.